The 14 T cell receptor beta chains reported below all come from one sample, sequenced in a study of shared clonotypes between healthy human individuals. Generated by immunoSEQ multiplex PCR, the TCRdb table keeps only in-frame clones and is missing some. The sample consists of 2 million to 2.5 million clones, about 94% of them appearing once. What was sequenced was naive CD4+ T cells sorted from blood. The subset here: CD45RA+ positively selected. Receptor source: a man aged 18 to 30 in good health.

The chain employs TRBV19 and TRBJ2-5, with D perhaps TRBD1 or TRBD2 (5 bases each). Per germline, CDR1 LNHDA and CDR2 SQIVND (reference sequence). V dropped 3 bases and J dropped 5 bases, with 13 bases sitting between them. The CDR3 length is 14 residues. The DNA of the CDR3 is TGTGCCAGTAGTATGGGGCCCCCGGGGGAGACCCAGTACTTC. This codes for CASSMGPPGETQYF.

The V gene is TRBV2, the J gene TRBJ2-7, with a possible D match to TRBD2 (5 bases). The CDR3 length is 12 residues. The germline V gene has CDR1 SNHLY and CDR2 FYNNEI. The V end lost 1 base, the J end lost 9 bases, and 10 bases lay between the germline ends. The CDR3 here is CASSEGTGRQYF. The CDR3 nucleotides read TGTGCCAGCAGTGAAGGGACTGGGCGGCAGTACTTC.

V and J are TRBV6-6 and TRBJ1-3; TRBD1 is a possible D gene (5 bases). The CDR3 has 16 amino acids. Germline V lookup: CDR1 MNHNY, CDR2 SVGAGI (reference sequence). V shed 0 bases and J shed 2 bases, with 11 bases lying between them. The CDR3 coding sequence is TGTGCCAGCAGTTACTCGGACATGGCGGCTGGAAACACCATATATTTT. Encoded protein: CASSYSDMAAGNTIYF.

This rearrangement joins TRBV30 to TRBJ2-5; 7 bases fit TRBD2. The CDR3 loop spans 12 amino acids. The germline CDR1 and CDR2 sequences are GTSNPN and SVGIG (reference sequence). Germline trimming cut 2 bases from V and 7 bases from J; bases unmatched to any gene: 4. Here the CDR3 reads CAWSPQRGTQYF. The CDR3 DNA follows: TGTGCCTGGAGTCCACAGCGGGGGACCCAGTACTTC.

V gene TRBV5-1 combines with J gene TRBJ1-4; 11 bases fit TRBD1. There are 15 residues in the CDR3. The J segment lost 7 bases and the V segment lost 4 bases, leaving 6 bases of the junction unmatched. In germline, CDR1 is SGHRS, CDR2 YFSETQ. CDR3 sequence reads: CASSPDRGPSEKLFF. CDR3 nucleotides: TGCGCCAGCAGCCCGGACAGGGGGCCGAGTGAAAAACTGTTTTTT.

The chain employs TRBV4-1 and TRBJ2-5; tentatively, D is TRBD1 (6 bases). The V and J ends lost 1 base and 5 bases respectively, with 20 bases between them. The CDR3 sequence is 17 residues long. Looked up from germline, CDR1 is MGHRA and CDR2 is YSYEKL. DNA for the CDR3: TGCGCCAGCAGCCAAGTCCGTCCAGGGGTTCGACCGGAGACCCAGTACTTC. Its protein product is CASSQVRPGVRPETQYF.

V gene TRBV10-3 combines with J gene TRBJ2-3, with 13 bases aligning to TRBD2. The germline gives CDR1 ENHRY, CDR2 SYGVKD. This CDR3 contains 15 residues. The trim removed 8 bases at V and 3 bases at J, leaving 5 bases unmatched. CDR3 coding DNA: TGTGCCATCGGGGTACTAGCGGGGGGGACAGATACGCAGTATTTT. This encodes CAIGVLAGGTDTQYF.

The chain uses TRBV15 and TRBJ2-7; D possibly corresponds to TRBD1 (5 bases). The V end lost 8 bases, the J end lost 0 bases, and 14 bases lay between the germline ends. The CDR3 length is 14 residues. Germline values: CDR1 LNHNV, CDR2 YYDKDF (reference sequence). The CDR3 sequence: CATGSTRVSYEQYF. The CDR3, as DNA: TGTGCCACCGGATCCACCAGGGTCTCCTACGAGCAGTACTTC.

About this clone itself: Other DNA variants within this sample encode the same CDR3. The chain joins TRBV19 to TRBJ2-3; D is unresolved. The CDR3 covers 13 residues. Germline CDR1 reads LNHDA; CDR2 reads SQIVND (reference sequence). V was shortened by 5 bases and J by 2 bases, with 8 bases between the two germline ends. The CDR3 loop reads CASSPASTDTQYF. The CDR3 DNA follows: TGTGCCAGTAGTCCGGCTTCCACAGATACGCAGTATTTT.

The chain carries TRBV7-2 and TRBJ2-2; D call uncertain. The CDR3 spans 14 residues. V lost 2 bases, J lost 6 bases, and 10 bases lay in between. Looked up from germline, CDR1 is SGHTA and CDR2 is FQGNSA. In DNA form, the CDR3 reads TGTGCCAGCAGCTTATTCGGAGATCCCGGGGAGCTGTTTTTT. Encoded protein: CASSLFGDPGELFF.

The chain links TRBV5-1 to TRBJ2-7, with D possibly being TRBD2 (5 bases). This CDR3 has 18 residues. Germline CDR1 is SGHRS and CDR2 is YFSETQ. V dropped 0 bases and J dropped 0 bases, with 19 bases sitting between them. CDR3: CASSLANVYNGNSYEQYF. CDR3 nucleotide sequence: TGCGCCAGCAGCTTGGCCAATGTCTATAACGGGAACTCCTACGAGCAGTACTTC. Filled out from reference TRBV5-1 and TRBJ2-7, the complete variable domain reads KAGVTQTPRYLIKTRGQQVTLSCSPISGHRSVSWYQQTPGQGLQFLFEYFSETQRNKGNFPGRFSGRQFSNSRSEMNVSTLELGDSALYLCASSLANVYNGNSYEQYFGPGTRLTVT.

The genes are TRBV5-1 and TRBJ2-3, with 7 bases that match TRBD1. Trimming took 0 bases from V and 0 from J; bases not matched to a gene: 4. CDR1 is SGHRS, CDR2 YFSETQ, per germline. The CDR3 is made up of 16 amino acids. This chain's CDR3 is CASSLGDRDSTDTQYF. The DNA of the CDR3 is TGCGCCAGCAGCTTGGGAGACAGGGATAGCACAGATACGCAGTATTTT.

Points on this clone: Other DNA sequences in the sample encode the same CDR3. This chain links TRBV5-4 with TRBJ1-1; D not resolved. Trimming took 2 bases from V and 3 from J, leaving 11 bases between them. There are 14 residues in the CDR3. Looked up from germline, CDR1 is SGHNT and CDR2 is YYREEE (reference sequence). CDR3 loop: CASSFPGRDTEAFF. The CDR3 nucleotides are TGTGCCAGCAGCTTTCCGGGTCGGGACACTGAAGCTTTCTTT. Variable domain in full (rest from reference TRBV5-4 and TRBJ1-1): ETGVTQSPTHLIKTRGQQVTLRCSSQSGHNTVSWYQQALGQGPQFIFQYYREEENGRGNFPPRFSGLQFPNYSSELNVNALELDDSALYLCASSFPGRDTEAFFGQGTRLTVV.

The chain joins TRBV10-3 to TRBJ2-3; D might be TRBD1 (5 bases). CDR3 size: 15 residues. Germline assignment: CDR1 ENHRY and CDR2 SYGVKD. V shed 11 bases and J shed 5 bases, with 23 bases lying between them. CDR3 coding DNA: TGTGCCGGCCGCCCAACAGGTGAGCGCGGAGATACGCAGTATTTT. This gives the protein CAGRPTGERGDTQYF.